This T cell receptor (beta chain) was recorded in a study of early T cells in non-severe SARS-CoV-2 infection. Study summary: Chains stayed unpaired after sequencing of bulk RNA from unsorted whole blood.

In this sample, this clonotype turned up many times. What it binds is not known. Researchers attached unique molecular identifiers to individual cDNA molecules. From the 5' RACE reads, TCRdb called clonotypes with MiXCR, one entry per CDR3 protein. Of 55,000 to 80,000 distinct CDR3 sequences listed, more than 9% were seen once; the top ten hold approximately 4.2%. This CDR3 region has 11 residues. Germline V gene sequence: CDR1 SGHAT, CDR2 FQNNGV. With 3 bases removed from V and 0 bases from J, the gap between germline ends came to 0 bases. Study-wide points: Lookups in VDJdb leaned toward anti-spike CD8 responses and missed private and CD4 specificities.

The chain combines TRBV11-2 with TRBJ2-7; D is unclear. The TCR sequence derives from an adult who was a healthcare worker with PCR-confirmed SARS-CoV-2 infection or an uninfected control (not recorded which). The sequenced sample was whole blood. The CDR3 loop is CASSFSYEQYF. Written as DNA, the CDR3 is TGTGCCAGCAGCTTCTCCTACGAGCAGTACTTC.